This T cell receptor beta chain originates from a study of tumor-infiltrating lymphocytes in primary liver carcinoma. Study-wide points: With p = 0.039, the top-250-clone fraction in tumors significantly exceeded that in blood. Unsorted bulk samples meant CD4+ and CD8+ repertoires went uncompared.

From roughly 470 ng total RNA, TCR beta cDNA was generated with a primer in the constant region. For TCR beta, libraries were produced by three nested multiplex PCR rounds using slightly modified ARM-PCR. Researchers ran the first two PCR rounds for roughly 10 cycles each with TRBV1-TRBV30 forward primers and a C-beta reverse primer. TCRdb used MiXCR to reprocess the multiplex PCR reads, holding one entry per CDR3 protein. Of approximately 300,000 distinct CDR3 sequences in the sample, 65% were seen once. With 0 bases removed from V and 1 base from J, the gap between germline ends came to 13 bases. Per germline, CDR1 LGHNA and CDR2 YSLEER. The CDR3 length is 17 residues. Both blood RNA, taken from unsorted whole blood, and germline DNA were extracted. Chronic HBV infection was present, with no prior treatment. Comment on this clonotype: Its specificity is unknown.

What was sequenced was peripheral blood. The chain combines TRBV4-3 with TRBJ2-4; D remains ambiguous. The clonotype comes from a man aged 40-50 years with primary liver carcinoma and hepatitis B virus infection. CDR3 region: CASSQDINLKAKNIQYF. CDR3 nucleotides: TGCGCCAGCAGCCAAGATATCAACCTAAAGGCCAAAAACATTCAGTACTTC.